This record covers a single T cell receptor (beta chain). This CDR3 spans 13 amino acids. V shed 4 bases and J 3 bases; nucleotides not matched to a gene: 0. Germline V lookup: CDR1 SNHLY, CDR2 FYNNEI. The record originates from a study of cytomegalovirus exposure and HLA in healthy donors. Use of 60 Vbeta and 13 Jbeta primers characterized the PCR. Measured with immunoSEQ multiplex PCR; TCRdb has only the in-frame clones, and not every one. The table lists 210,000 or so clones, 77% of them singletons. Material: PBMCs. The sequence derives from a woman aged 55-69 years in good health and CMV-seropositive. V is TRBV2 and J is TRBJ2-5; 9 bases are a match to TRBD1. The CDR3 sequence: CASSGDREETQYF. In nucleotides, the CDR3 is TGTGCCAGCAGTGGGGACAGGGAAGAGACCCAGTACTTC.